The sequence of this TCR beta chain was determined in a study of blood T cells in healthy people across ages. PCR was performed a second time for about 7 to 12 cycles using a sample-barcoded 5' primer and a J-beta primer mix. Every molecule of cDNA carried a tag from a template-switch adaptor with 12 random nucleotides. TCRdb fed the 5' RACE reads into MiXCR, producing one record per CDR3 protein. The sample has about 1.6 million distinct CDR3 sequences; 34% are singletons. Study-wide points: Donor CMV infection status was unknown, possibly confounding age-related changes in expanded clonotypes.

Isolation recovered at least 7 million PBMCs from every sample. On this clonotype itself: The target antigen is unknown.

V was shortened by 8 bases and J by 2 bases, with 11 bases between the two germline ends. In germline, CDR1 is SGHRS, CDR2 YFSETQ. The CDR3 totals 13 residues. The V and J genes are TRBV5-1 and TRBJ2-1; D perhaps matches TRBD1 (5 bases). The material sequenced was blood. The TCR was taken from a young woman in good health. The CDR3 sequence: CASTAGPYNEQFF. In nucleotides, the CDR3 is TGCGCCAGTACGGCAGGGCCCTACAATGAGCAGTTCTTC.